The sequence of this T cell receptor (beta chain) was determined in a study of radiotherapy plus CTLA-4 blockade in lung cancer. Study results and limitations: According to reports, early shifts in blood T cell clones, alongside interferon-beta, forecast response most accurately.

Method: immunoSEQ multiplex PCR; TCRdb's copy keeps in-frame clones and lacks some. The sample shows roughly 68,000 clones, approximately 78% of them seen only once. In the case of this clone: Antigen: not known.

The receptor's source is a human donor with non-small cell lung cancer who had a complete response to radiotherapy plus ipilimumab. The sample in question was peripheral blood, obtained from a patient treated with radiotherapy plus ipilimumab.

The CDR3 DNA follows: TGCGCCAGCAGCCCCGCTGGACTAGCGGCGGAGACCCAGTACTTC. Its protein is CASSPAGLAAETQYF. The chain combines TRBV4-3 with TRBJ2-5; 10 positions match TRBD2. The CDR3 extends over 15 amino acids. Germline CDR1 and CDR2: LGHNA and YSLEER. J lost 5 bases, V lost 4 bases, and 7 bases had no gene match.